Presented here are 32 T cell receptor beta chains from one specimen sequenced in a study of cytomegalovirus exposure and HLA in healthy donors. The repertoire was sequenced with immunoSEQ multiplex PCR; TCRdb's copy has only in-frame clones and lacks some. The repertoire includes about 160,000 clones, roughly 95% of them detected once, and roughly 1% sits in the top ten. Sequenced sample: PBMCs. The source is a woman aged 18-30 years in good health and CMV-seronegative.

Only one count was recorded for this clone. This CDR3 reads CASSSLGTGGRTGELFF. The CDR3 region has the DNA TGTGCCAGCAGCTCCCTCGGGACAGGGGGCCGCACCGGGGAGCTGTTTTTT. V usage is TRBV11-1 and J usage is TRBJ2-2; the match to TRBD1 covers 12 bases. Germline loops: CDR1 SGHAT, CDR2 FQDESV (reference sequence). CDR3 size: 17 residues. V was pared by 4 bases and J by 4 bases, with 7 bases of the junction left unmatched.

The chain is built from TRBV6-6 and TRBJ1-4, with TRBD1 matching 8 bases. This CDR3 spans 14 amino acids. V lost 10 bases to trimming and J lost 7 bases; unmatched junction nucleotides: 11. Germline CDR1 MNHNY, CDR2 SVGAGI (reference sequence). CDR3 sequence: CATRTGSRGEKLFF. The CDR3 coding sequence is TGTGCCACAAGGACAGGGTCCAGGGGTGAAAAACTGTTTTTT.

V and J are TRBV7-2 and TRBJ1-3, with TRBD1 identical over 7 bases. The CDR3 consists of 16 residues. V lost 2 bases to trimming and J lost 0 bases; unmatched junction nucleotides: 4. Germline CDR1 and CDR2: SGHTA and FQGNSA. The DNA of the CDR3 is TGTGCCAGCAGCTTACAGGGGGAGTTCTCTGGAAACACCATATATTTT. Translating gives CASSLQGEFSGNTIYF.

The CDR3 region is CASSPKDSYGYTF. The CDR3 DNA reads as TGTGCCAGCTCACCAAAGGACAGCTATGGCTACACCTTC. This chain links TRBV18 with TRBJ1-2; a possible D gene is TRBD1 (6 bases). Germline V gives CDR1 KGHSH, CDR2 LQKENI. This CDR3 has 13 residues. Between the trimmed V and J ends, which lost 2 bases and 4 bases, there was a span of 8 bases.

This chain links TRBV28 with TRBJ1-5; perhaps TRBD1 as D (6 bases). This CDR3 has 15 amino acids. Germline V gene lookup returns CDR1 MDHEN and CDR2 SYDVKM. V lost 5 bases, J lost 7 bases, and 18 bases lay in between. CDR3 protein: CASSIQQGVNQPQHF. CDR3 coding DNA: TGTGCCAGCAGTATCCAACAGGGAGTGAACCAGCCCCAGCATTTT. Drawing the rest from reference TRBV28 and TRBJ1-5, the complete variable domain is DVKVTQSSRYLVKRTGEKVFLECVQDMDHENMFWYRQDPGLGLRLIYFSYDVKMKEKGDIPEGYSVSREKKERFSLILESASTNQTSMYLCASSIQQGVNQPQHFGDGTRLSIL.

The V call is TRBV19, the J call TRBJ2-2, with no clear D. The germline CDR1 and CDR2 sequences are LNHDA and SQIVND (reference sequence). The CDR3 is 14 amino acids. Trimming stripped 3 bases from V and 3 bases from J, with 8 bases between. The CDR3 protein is CASSMQADTGELFF. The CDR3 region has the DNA TGTGCCAGTAGTATGCAGGCTGACACCGGGGAGCTGTTTTTT.

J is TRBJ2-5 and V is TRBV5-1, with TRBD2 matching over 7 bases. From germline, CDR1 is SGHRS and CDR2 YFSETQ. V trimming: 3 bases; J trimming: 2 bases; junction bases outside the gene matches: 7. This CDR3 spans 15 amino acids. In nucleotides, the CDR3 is TGCGCCAGCAGCTGGGCGGGAGAGTCTCAAGAGACCCAGTACTTC. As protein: CASSWAGESQETQYF.

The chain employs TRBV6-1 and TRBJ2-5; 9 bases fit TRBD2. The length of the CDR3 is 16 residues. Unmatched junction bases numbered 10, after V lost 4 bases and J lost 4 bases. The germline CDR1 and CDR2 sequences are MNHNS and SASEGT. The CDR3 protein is CASSGLWRGGVETQYF. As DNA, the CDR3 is TGTGCCAGCAGTGGCCTCTGGCGGGGGGGCGTAGAGACCCAGTACTTC.

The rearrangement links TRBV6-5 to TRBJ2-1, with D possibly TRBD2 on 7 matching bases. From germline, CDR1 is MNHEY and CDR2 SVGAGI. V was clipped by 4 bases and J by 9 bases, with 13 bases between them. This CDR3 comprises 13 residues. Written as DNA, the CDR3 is TGTGCCAGCAGTTCCGGGGGGCCAGGTGAGCAGTTCTTC. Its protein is CASSSGGPGEQFF.

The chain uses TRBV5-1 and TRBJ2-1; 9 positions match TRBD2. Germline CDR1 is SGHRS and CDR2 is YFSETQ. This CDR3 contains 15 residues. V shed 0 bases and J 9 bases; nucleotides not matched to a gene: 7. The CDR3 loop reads CASSLGLAGFVEQFF. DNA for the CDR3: TGCGCCAGCAGCTTGGGGCTAGCGGGGTTTGTTGAGCAGTTCTTC.

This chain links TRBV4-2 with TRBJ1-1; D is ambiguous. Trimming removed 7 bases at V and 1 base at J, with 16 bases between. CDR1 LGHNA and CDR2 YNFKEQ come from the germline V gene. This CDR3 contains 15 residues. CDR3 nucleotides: TGTGCCAGCACCCCGTTCGGGCGGGAGAACACTGAAGCTTTCTTT. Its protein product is CASTPFGRENTEAFF.

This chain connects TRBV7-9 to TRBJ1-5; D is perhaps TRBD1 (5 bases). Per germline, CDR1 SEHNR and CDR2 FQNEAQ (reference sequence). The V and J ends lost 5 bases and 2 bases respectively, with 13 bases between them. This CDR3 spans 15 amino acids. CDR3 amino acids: CASSDAGDRNQPQHF. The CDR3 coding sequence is TGTGCCAGCAGCGACGCGGGGGACCGCAATCAGCCCCAGCATTTT.

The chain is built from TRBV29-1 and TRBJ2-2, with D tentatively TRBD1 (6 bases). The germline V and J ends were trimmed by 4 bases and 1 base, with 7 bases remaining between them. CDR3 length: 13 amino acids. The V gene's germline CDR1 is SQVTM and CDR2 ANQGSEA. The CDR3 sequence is CSVGQENTGELFF. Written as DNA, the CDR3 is TGCAGCGTTGGACAGGAGAACACCGGGGAGCTGTTTTTT.

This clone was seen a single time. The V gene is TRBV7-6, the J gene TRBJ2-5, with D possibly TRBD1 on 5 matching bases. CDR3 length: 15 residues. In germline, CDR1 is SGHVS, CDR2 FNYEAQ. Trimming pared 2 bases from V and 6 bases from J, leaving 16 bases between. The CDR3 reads CASSLIGEFPQTQYF. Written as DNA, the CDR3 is TGTGCCAGCAGCTTAATAGGGGAATTTCCCCAGACCCAGTACTTC.

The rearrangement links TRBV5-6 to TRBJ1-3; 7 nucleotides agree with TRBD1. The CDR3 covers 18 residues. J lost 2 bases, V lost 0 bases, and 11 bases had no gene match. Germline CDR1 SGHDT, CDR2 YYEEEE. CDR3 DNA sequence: TGTGCCAGCAGCTTGGGCGCAGGGGGTTACCAACCTGGAAACACCATATATTTT. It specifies CASSLGAGGYQPGNTIYF.

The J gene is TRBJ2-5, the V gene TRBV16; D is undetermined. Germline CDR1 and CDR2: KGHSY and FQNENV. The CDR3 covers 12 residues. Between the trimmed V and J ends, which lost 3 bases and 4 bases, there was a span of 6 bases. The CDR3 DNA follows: TGTGCCAGCAGCCAGACAATAGAGACCCAGTACTTC. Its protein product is CASSQTIETQYF.

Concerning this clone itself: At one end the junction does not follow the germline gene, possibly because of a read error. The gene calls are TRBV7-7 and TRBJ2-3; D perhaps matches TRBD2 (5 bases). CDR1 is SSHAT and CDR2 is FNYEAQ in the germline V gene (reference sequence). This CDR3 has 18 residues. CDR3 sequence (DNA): TGTGCTAGCAGCTTAGGTCCGCCTAGGAGCGGAAGCACAGATACGCAGTATTTT. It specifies CASSLGPPRSGSTDTQYF.

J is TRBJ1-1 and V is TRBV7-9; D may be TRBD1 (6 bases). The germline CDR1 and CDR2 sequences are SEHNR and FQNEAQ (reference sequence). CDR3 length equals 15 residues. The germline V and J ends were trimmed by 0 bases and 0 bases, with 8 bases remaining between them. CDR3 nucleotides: TGTGCCAGCAGCTTAGCGCAGGGGTTGAACACTGAAGCTTTCTTT. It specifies CASSLAQGLNTEAFF. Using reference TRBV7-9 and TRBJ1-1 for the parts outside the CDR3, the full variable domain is DTGVSQNPRHKITKRGQNVTFRCDPISEHNRLYWYRQTLGQGPEFLTYFQNEAQLEKSRLLSDRFSAERPKGSFSTLEIQRTEQGDSAMYLCASSLAQGLNTEAFFGQGTRLTVV.

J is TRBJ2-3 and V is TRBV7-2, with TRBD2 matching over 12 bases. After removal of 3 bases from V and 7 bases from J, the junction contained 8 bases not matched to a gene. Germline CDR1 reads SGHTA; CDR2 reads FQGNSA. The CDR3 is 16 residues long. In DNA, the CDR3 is TGTGCCAGCAGCTTTCCCCTAGCGGGGGGGCGGCATACGCAGTATTTT. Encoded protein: CASSFPLAGGRHTQYF.

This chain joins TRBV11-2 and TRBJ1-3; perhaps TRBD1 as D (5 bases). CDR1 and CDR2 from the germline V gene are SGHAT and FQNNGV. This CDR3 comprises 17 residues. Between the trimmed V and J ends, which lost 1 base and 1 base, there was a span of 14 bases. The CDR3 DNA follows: TGTGCCAGCAGCTTAGCCGGGGGAGCCTCGTCTGGAAACACCATATATTTT. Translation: CASSLAGGASSGNTIYF.

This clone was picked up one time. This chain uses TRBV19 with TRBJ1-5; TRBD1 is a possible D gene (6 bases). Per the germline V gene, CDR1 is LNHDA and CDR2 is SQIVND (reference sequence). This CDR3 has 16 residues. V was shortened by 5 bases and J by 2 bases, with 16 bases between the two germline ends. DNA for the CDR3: TGTGCCAGTAGTCGTCAGGGGTTTAACGGCAATCAGCCCCAGCATTTT. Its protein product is CASSRQGFNGNQPQHF.

The CDR3 nucleotides read TGTGCCACCAGCAGAGCCCACCTAACAGACAATGAGCAGTTCTTC. This codes for CATSRAHLTDNEQFF. The genes are TRBV15 and TRBJ2-1; D is uncertain. Germline CDR1 LNHNV, CDR2 YYDKDF (reference sequence). The CDR3 covers 15 residues. V was pared by 1 base and J by 5 bases, with 12 bases between.

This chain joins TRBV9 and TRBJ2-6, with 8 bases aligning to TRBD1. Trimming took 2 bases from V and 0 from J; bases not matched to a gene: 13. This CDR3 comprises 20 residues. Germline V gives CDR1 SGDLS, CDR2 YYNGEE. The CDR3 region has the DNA TGTGCCAGCAGCGTCCAATTCGACAGGGGCGGCACCTCTGGGGCCAACGTCCTGACTTTC. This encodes CASSVQFDRGGTSGANVLTF.

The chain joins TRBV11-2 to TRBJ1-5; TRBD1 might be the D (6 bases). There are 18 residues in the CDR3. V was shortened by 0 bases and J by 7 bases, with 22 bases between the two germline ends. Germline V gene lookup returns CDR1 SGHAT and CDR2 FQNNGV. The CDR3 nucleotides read TGTGCCAGCAGCTTAGATCTGGTACGGGGGGGCAAGGGGCAGCCCCAGCATTTT. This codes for CASSLDLVRGGKGQPQHF.

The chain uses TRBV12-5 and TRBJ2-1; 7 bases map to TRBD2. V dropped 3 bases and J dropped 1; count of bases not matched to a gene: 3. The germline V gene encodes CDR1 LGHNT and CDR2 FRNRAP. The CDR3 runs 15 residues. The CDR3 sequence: CASGLGRGSYNEQFF. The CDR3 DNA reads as TGTGCTAGTGGTTTAGGGAGGGGATCCTACAATGAGCAGTTCTTC.

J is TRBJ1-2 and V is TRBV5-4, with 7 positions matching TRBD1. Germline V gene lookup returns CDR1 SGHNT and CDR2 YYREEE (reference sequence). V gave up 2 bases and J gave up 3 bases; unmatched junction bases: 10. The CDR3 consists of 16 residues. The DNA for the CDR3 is TGTGCCAGCAGCTTTCCCCGGGACAGCGACGACTATGGCTACACCTTC. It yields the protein CASSFPRDSDDYGYTF.

CDR3 nucleotides: TGTGCCAGCAGTGACCGGGACAGGGAGTGGGAGCAGTTCTTC. Translation: CASSDRDREWEQFF. The chain recombines TRBV6-5 with TRBJ2-1; 9 bases line up with TRBD1. This CDR3 region has 14 residues. V lost 5 bases and J lost 10; bases outside the gene matches: 9. Germline V gives CDR1 MNHEY, CDR2 SVGAGI.

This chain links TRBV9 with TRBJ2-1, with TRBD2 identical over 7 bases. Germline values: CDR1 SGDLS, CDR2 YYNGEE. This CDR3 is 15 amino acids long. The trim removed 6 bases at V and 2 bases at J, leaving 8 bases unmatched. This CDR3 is CASNPGTIPYNEQFF. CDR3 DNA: TGTGCCAGCAATCCTGGGACTATACCCTACAATGAGCAGTTCTTC.

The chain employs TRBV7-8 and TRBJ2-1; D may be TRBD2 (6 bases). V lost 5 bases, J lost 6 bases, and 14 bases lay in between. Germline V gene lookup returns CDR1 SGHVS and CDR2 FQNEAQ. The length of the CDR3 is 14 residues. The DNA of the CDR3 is TGTGCCAGCAGCCCGTGGGGGGTGATCAATGAGCAGTTCTTC. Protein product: CASSPWGVINEQFF.

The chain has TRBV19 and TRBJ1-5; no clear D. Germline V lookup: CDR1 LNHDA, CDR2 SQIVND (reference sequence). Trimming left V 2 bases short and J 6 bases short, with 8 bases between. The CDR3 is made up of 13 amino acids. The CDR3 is CASSIRRSQPQHF. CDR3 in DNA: TGTGCCAGTAGTATACGTAGAAGTCAGCCCCAGCATTTT.

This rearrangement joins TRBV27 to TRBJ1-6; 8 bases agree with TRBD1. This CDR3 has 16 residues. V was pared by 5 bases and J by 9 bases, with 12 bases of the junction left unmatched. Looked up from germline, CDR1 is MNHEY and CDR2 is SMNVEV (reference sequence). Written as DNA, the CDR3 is TGTGCCAGCAGTCTCGGGACAGGATTATTTTTTTCACCCCTCCACTTT. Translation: CASSLGTGLFFSPLHF.

The CDR3 DNA follows: TGTGCCAGCAGCCTGGCAGGGGGAGGTCAGCCCCAGCATTTT. This encodes CASSLAGGGQPQHF. The chain has TRBV9 and TRBJ1-5; 7 positions agree with TRBD1. Germline values: CDR1 SGDLS, CDR2 YYNGEE. V shed 4 bases, J shed 6 bases, and the junction held 7 bases outside the gene matches. The CDR3 is 14 residues long.